This T cell receptor beta chain was sequenced during a study of blood T cell repertoires in COVID-19. About the study: Specimens from acute and convalescent COVID-19 originated in the United States, Italy and Spain. PBMCs, B-cell-depleted T cells, or T cells were the source of the cDNA or gDNA that made up the material.

Profiling relied on immunoSEQ multiplex PCR, and the TCRdb table lists in-frame clones only, not all of them. The top ten hold about 9.4% of the sample, which has nearly 100,000 clones, roughly 79% seen once. CDR1 is KGHSH and CDR2 is LQKENI in the germline V gene. Trimming cost V 3 bases and J 8 bases, with 25 bases left between them. The CDR3 has 17 residues. The source of this sequence is a man between 65 and 79 years old with acute or convalescent COVID-19. The sample comprised peripheral blood. The V gene is TRBV18, the J gene TRBJ2-5; maybe TRBD1 (6 bases). The CDR3 DNA sequence: TGTGCCAGCTCACCGACCCCACAGGGACCTCCTAAGGTTACCCAGTACTTC. Encoded protein: CASSPTPQGPPKVTQYF.